These T cell receptor beta chains were read from a single sample in a study of T cells in Graves' hyperthyroidism and ophthalmopathy. Via MiXCR, TCRdb re-called the multiplex PCR reads, giving one row per CDR3 protein. The sample holds approximately 740,000 distinct CDR3 sequences; approximately 14% are singletons and the top ten take 10%. What was sequenced was blood. These receptor sequences come from a woman younger than 35 with Graves' hyperthyroidism. Both conserved end residues are part of each CDR3. A D gene is named only where the DNA matches it firmly. Clone size is stated in some rows and not others, as once, few, many or a class when expanded.

cdr3_aa: CSGTTGTNEQFF; cdr3_nt: TGCAGCGGGACGACAGGGACCAATGAGCAGTTCTTC; v_call: TRBV29-1; j_call: TRBJ2-1; d_call: TRBD1; clone_size: NA
cdr3_aa: CASSQDHPGYEQYF; cdr3_nt: TGCGCCAGCAGCCAAGATCATCCCGGGTACGAGCAGTACTTC; v_call: TRBV4-1; j_call: TRBJ2-7; d_call: NA; clone_size: few
cdr3_aa: CSARQDSTDGEQYF; cdr3_nt: TGCAGTGCTAGACAGGACTCCACCGACGGCGAGCAGTACTTC; v_call: TRBV20-1; j_call: TRBJ2-7; d_call: NA; clone_size: many
cdr3_aa: CSARDHGGRNTEAFF; cdr3_nt: TGCAGTGCTAGAGACCACGGCGGGAGGAACACTGAAGCTTTCTTT; v_call: TRBV20-1; j_call: TRBJ1-1; d_call: NA; clone_size: few
cdr3_aa: CSAAGGSGNTIYF; cdr3_nt: TGCAGTGCTGCTGGGGGCTCTGGAAACACCATATATTTT; v_call: TRBV20-1; j_call: TRBJ1-3; d_call: NA; clone_size: NA
cdr3_aa: CASSSRESSYNEQFF; cdr3_nt: TGTGCCAGCAGTTCGAGGGAGAGCTCCTACAATGAGCAGTTCTTC; v_call: TRBV6-1; j_call: TRBJ2-1; d_call: NA; clone_size: many
cdr3_aa: CASSRRDSTYEQYF; cdr3_nt: TGTGCCAGCAGCCGCCGGGACAGCACCTACGAGCAGTACTTC; v_call: TRBV3-1; j_call: TRBJ2-7; d_call: TRBD1; clone_size: many
cdr3_aa: CSAGVGANTEAFF; cdr3_nt: TGCAGTGCTGGGGTAGGGGCGAACACTGAAGCTTTCTTT; v_call: TRBV20-1; j_call: TRBJ1-1; d_call: NA; clone_size: NA
cdr3_aa: CASRDPGGWQGSYNEQFF; cdr3_nt: TGTGCCAGCAGGGACCCTGGGGGATGGCAGGGTAGCTACAATGAGCAGTTCTTC; v_call: TRBV6-2/TRBV6-3; j_call: TRBJ2-1; d_call: NA; clone_size: many
cdr3_aa: CASSQIWLAQESTDTQYF; cdr3_nt: TGTGCCAGCTCGCAGATCTGGCTAGCGCAAGAGAGTACAGATACGCAGTATTTT; v_call: TRBV18; j_call: TRBJ2-3; d_call: NA; clone_size: many
cdr3_aa: CASSEFGTDNYEQYF; cdr3_nt: TGTGCCAGCAGTGAATTCGGGACGGATAACTACGAGCAGTACTTC; v_call: TRBV2; j_call: TRBJ2-7; d_call: NA; clone_size: NA
cdr3_aa: CASSDLAGDHEQFF; cdr3_nt: TGCGCCAGCAGTGATCTAGCGGGAGATCATGAGCAGTTCTTC; v_call: TRBV10-1; j_call: TRBJ2-1; d_call: TRBD2; clone_size: many
cdr3_aa: CASRASVYTEAFF; cdr3_nt: TGCGCCAGCAGGGCGTCGGTGTACACTGAAGCTTTCTTT; v_call: TRBV10-2; j_call: TRBJ1-1; d_call: NA; clone_size: NA
cdr3_aa: CDTSRDRRTRKEKLFF; cdr3_nt: TGTGACACCAGCAGAGATAGGAGGACCAGGAAGGAAAAACTGTTTTTT; v_call: TRBV15; j_call: TRBJ1-4; d_call: NA; clone_size: few
cdr3_aa: CASSKLAGEIGDTQYF; cdr3_nt: TGTGCCAGCAGCAAACTAGCGGGAGAAATAGGAGATACGCAGTATTTT; v_call: TRBV9; j_call: TRBJ2-3; d_call: TRBD2; clone_size: many
cdr3_aa: CASSTTPEDEQYF; cdr3_nt: TGTGCCAGCAGCACCACCCCCGAGGACGAGCAGTACTTC; v_call: TRBV7-9; j_call: TRBJ2-7; d_call: NA; clone_size: many
cdr3_aa: CSARGPSGEQFF; cdr3_nt: TGCAGTGCTAGAGGTCCGAGTGGAGAGCAGTTCTTC; v_call: TRBV20-1; j_call: TRBJ2-1; d_call: NA; clone_size: many